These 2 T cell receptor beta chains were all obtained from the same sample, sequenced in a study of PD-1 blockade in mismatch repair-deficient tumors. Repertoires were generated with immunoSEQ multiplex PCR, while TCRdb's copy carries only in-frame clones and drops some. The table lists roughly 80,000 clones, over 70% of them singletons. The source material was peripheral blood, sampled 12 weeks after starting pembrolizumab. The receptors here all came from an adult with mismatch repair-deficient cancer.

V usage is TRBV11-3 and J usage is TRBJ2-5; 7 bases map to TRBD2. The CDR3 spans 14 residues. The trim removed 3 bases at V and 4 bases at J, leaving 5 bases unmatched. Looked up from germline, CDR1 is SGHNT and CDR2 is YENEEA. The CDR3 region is CASSFTGGTETQYF. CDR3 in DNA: TGTGCCAGCAGCTTTACGGGAGGAACAGAGACCCAGTACTTC. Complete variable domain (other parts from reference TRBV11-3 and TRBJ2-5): EAGVVQSPRYKIIEKKQPVAFWCNPISGHNTLYWYLQNLGQGPELLIRYENEEAVDDSQLPKDRFSAERLKGVDSTLKIQPAELGDSAVYLCASSFTGGTETQYFGPGTRLLVL.

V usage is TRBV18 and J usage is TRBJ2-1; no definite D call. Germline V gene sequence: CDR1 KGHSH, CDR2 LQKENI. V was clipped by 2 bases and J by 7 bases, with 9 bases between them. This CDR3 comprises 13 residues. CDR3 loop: CASSPKGLNEQFF. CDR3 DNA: TGTGCCAGCTCACCAAAAGGGTTGAATGAGCAGTTCTTC.